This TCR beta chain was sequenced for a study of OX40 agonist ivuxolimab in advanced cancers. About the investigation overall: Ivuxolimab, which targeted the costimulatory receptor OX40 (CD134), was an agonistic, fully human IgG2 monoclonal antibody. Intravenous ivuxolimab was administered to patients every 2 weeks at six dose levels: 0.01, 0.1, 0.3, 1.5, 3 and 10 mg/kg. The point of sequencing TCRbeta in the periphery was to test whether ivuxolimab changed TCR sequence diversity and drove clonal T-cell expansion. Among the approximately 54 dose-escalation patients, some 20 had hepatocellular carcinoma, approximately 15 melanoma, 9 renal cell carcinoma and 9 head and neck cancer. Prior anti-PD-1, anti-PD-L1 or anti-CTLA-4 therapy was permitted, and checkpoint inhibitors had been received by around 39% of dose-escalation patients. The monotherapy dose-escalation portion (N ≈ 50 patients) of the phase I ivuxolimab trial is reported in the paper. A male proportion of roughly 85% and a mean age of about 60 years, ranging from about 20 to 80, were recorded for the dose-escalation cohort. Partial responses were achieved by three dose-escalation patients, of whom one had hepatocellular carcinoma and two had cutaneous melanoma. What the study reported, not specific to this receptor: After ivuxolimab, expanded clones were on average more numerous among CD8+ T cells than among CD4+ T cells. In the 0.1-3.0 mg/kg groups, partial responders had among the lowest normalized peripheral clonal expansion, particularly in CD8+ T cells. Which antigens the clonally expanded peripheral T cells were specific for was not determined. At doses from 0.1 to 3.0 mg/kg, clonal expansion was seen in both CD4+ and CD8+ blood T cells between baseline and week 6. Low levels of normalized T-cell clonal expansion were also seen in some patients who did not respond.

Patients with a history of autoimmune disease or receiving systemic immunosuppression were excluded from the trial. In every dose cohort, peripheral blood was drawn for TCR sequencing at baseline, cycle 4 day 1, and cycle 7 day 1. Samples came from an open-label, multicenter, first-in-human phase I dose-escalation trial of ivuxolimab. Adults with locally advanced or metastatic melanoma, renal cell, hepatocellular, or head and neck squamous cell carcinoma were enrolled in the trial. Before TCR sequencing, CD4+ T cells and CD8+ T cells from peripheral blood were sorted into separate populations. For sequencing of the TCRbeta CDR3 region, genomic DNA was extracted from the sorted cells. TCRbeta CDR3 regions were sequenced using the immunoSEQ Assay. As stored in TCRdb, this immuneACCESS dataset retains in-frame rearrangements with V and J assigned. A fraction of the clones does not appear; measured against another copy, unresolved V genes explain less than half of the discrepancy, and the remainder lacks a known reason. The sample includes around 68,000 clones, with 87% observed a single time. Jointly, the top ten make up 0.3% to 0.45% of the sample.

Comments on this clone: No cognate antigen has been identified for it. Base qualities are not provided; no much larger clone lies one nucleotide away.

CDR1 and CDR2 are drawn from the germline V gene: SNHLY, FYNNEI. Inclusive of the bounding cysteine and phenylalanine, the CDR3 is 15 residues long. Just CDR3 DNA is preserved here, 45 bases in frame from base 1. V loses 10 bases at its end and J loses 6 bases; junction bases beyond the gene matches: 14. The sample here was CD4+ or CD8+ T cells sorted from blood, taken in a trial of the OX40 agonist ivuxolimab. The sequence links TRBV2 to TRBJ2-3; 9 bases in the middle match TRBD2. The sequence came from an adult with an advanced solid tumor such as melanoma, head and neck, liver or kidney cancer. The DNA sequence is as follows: TGTGCCAACCTAGTTAGCGGGGGAGAAAAGGATACGCAGTATTTT. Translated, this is CANLVSGGEKDTQYF.